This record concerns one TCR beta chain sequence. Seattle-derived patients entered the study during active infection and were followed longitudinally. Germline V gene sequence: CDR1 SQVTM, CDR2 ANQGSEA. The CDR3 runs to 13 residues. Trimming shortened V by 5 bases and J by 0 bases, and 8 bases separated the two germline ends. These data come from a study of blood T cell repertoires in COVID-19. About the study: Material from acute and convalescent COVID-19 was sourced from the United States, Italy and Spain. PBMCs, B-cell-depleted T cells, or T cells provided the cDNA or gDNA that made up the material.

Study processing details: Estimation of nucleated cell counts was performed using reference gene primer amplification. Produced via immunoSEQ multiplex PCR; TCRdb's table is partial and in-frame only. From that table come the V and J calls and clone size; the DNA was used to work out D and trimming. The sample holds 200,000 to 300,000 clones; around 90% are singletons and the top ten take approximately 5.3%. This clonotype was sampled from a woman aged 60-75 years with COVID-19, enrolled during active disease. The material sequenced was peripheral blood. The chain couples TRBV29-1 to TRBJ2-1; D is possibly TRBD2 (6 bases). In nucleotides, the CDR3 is TGCAGCGTTTCCGGGGGCTCCTACAATGAGCAGTTCTTC. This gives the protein CSVSGGSYNEQFF.